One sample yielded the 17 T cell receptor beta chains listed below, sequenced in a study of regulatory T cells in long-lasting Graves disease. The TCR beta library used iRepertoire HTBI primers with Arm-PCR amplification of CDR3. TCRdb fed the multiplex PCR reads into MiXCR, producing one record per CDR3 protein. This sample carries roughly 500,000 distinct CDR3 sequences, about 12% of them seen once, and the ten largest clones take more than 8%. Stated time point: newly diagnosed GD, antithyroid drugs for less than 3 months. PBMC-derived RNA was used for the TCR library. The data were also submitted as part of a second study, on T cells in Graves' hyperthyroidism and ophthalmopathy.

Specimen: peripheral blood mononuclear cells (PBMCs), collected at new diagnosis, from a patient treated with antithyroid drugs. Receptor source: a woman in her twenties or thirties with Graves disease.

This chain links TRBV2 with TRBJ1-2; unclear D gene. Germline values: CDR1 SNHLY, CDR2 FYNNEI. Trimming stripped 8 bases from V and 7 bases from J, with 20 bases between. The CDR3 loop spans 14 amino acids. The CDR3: CASSVPGLTRGYTF. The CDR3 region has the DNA TGTGCCAGCTCTGTCCCCGGGTTAACTCGTGGCTACACCTTC.

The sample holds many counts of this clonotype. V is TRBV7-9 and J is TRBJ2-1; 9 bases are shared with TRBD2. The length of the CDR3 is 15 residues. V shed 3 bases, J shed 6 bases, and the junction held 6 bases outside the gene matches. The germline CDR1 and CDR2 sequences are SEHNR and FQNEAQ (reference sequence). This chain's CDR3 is CASSFGLAGSNEQFF. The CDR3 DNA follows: TGTGCCAGCAGCTTTGGGCTAGCGGGAAGCAATGAGCAGTTCTTC.

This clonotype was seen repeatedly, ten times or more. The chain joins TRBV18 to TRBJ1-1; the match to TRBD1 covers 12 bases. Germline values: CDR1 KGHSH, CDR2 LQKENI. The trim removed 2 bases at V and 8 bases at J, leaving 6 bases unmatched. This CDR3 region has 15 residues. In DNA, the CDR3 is TGTGCCAGCTCACCAACCGGGACAGGGGGCCGAGAAGCTTTCTTT. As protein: CASSPTGTGGREAFF.

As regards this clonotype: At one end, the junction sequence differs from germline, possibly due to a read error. The CDR3: CASRSGTVLYGQYF. Written as DNA, the CDR3 is TGTGCCAGCAGGTCCGGGACAGTGCTTTACGGGCAGTACTTC. This chain links TRBV6-1 with TRBJ2-7; 7 bases are shared with TRBD1. Germline assignment: CDR1 MNHNS and CDR2 SASEGT. The CDR3 length is 14 residues.

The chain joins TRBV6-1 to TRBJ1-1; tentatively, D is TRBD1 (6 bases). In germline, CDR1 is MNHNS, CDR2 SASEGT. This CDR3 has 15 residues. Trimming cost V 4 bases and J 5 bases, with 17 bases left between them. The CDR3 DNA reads TGTGCCAGCAGTGGCCGGGGAGGGGGTAGAACTGAAGCTTTCTTT. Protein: CASSGRGGGRTEAFF.

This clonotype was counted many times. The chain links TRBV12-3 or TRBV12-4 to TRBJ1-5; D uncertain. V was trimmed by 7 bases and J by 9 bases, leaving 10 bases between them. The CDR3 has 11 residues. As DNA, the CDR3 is TGTGCCAGCACCAAAGCCGGGCCCCAGCATTTT. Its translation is CASTKAGPQHF.

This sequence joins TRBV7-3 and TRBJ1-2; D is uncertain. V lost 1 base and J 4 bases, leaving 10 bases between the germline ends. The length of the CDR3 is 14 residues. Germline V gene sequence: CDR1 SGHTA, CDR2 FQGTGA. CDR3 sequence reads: CASSLNLGIYGYTF. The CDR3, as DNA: TGTGCCAGCAGCTTAAATTTGGGGATCTATGGCTACACCTTC.

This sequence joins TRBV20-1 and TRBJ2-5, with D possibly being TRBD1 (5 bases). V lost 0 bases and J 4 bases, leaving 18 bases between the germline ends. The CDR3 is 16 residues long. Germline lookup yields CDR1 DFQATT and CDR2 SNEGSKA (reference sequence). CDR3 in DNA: TGCAGTGCTAGAGATCCCGCCAGAGTGCAGGGAGAGACCCAGTACTTC. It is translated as CSARDPARVQGETQYF.

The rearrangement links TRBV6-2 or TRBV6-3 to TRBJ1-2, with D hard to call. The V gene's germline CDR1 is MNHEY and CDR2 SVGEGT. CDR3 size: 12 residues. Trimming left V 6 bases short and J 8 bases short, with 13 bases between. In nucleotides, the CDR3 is TGTGCCAGCAGAGCGGGCCGGGAGGGCTACACCTTC. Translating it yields CASRAGREGYTF.

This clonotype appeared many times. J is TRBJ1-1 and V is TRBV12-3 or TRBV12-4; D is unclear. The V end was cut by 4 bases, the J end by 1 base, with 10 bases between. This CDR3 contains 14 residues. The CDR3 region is CASSYPGGNTEAFF. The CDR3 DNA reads TGTGCCAGCAGTTACCCCGGAGGGAACACTGAAGCTTTCTTT.

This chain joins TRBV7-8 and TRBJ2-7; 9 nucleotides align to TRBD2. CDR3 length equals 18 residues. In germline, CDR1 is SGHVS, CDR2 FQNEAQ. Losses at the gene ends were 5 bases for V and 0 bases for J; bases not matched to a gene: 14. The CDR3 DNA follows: TGTGCCAGCAGCCCACAAGCGACTAGCGGCATAAGCTCCTACGAGCAGTACTTC. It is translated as CASSPQATSGISSYEQYF.

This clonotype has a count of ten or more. The DNA for the CDR3 is TGCGCCAGCACCAGTTGGACGGATGAGCAGTTCTTC. Protein: CASTSWTDEQFF. The J gene is TRBJ2-1, the V gene TRBV5-1; unclear D gene. Looked up from germline, CDR1 is SGHRS and CDR2 is YFSETQ. This CDR3 region has 12 residues. V lost 6 bases and J 8 bases, leaving 12 bases between the germline ends. The full variable domain, in which reference TRBV5-1 and TRBJ2-1 provide the parts outside the CDR3, is KAGVTQTPRYLIKTRGQQVTLSCSPISGHRSVSWYQQTPGQGLQFLFEYFSETQRNKGNFPGRFSGRQFSNSRSEMNVSTLELGDSALYLCASTSWTDEQFFGPGTRLTVL.

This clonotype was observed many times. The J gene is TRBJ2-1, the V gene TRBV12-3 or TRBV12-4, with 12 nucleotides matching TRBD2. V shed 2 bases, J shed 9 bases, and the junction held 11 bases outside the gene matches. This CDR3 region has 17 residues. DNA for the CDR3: TGTGCCAGCAGTTTAAAACAGCTAGCGGGAGGGCCAGGTGAGCAGTTCTTC. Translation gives CASSLKQLAGGPGEQFF.

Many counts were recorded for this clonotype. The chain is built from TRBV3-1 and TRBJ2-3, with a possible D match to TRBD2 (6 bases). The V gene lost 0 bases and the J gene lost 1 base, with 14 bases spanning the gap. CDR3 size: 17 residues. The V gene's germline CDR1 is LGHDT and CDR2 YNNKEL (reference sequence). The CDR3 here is CASSQDRRGLRTDTQYF. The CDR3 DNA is TGTGCCAGCAGCCAAGATAGGAGGGGACTCCGCACAGATACGCAGTATTTT.

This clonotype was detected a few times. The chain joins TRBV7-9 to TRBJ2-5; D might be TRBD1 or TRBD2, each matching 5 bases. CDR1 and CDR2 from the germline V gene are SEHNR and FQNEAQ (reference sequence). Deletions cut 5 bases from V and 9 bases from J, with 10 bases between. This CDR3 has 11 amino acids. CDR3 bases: TGTGCCAGCAGCGGACGGGACGCCCAGTACTTC. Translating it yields CASSGRDAQYF.

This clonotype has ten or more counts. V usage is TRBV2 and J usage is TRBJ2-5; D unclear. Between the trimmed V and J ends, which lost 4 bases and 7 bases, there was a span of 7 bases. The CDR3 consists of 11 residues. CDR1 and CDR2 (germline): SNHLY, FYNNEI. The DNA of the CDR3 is TGTGCCAGCAGTGCCCCGTGGACCCAGTACTTC. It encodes CASSAPWTQYF.

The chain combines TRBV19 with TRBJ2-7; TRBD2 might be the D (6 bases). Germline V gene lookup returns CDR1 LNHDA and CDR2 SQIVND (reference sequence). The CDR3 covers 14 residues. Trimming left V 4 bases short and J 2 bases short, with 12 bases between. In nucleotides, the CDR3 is TGTGCCAGTAGTAGCGGGGACCCCCCCTACGAGCAGTACTTC. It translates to CASSSGDPPYEQYF.